This TCR beta chain is from a study of technical replicates of blood from a handful of donors. TCRdb's copy holds only in-frame clones and misses some; the assay was immunoSEQ multiplex PCR. The sample lists tens of thousands of clones; about 98% were seen once. Trimming shortened V by 5 bases and J by 5 bases, and 15 bases separated the two germline ends. This CDR3 has 15 residues. From germline, CDR1 is MDHEN and CDR2 SYDVKM. The rearrangement links TRBV28 to TRBJ1-4, with a possible D match to TRBD1 (6 bases). The origin of this receptor is a human donor in good health. Sequencing was performed on T cells isolated from PBMCs. CDR3 nucleotides: TGTGCCAGCAGTACCACAGGGAGCGTGAATGAAAAACTGTTTTTT. Its translation: CASSTTGSVNEKLFF.